The 20 T cell receptor beta chains below were found in one sample sequenced in a study of T cell changes during pregnancy in multiple sclerosis. The table came from immunoSEQ multiplex PCR; TCRdb's copy has only in-frame clones and leaves some out. In the table there are tens of thousands of clones, 90% to 95% of which are singletons. Sequenced material: CD4+ T cells from peripheral blood mononuclear cells, taken in the third trimester of pregnancy. These receptors were taken from a female donor with multiple sclerosis, enrolled in a pregnancy study.

This sequence joins TRBV28 and TRBJ2-7; 9 positions agree with TRBD2. Losses at the gene ends were 7 bases for V and 1 base for J; bases not matched to a gene: 5. CDR1 and CDR2 (germline): MDHEN, SYDVKM. The CDR3 contains 14 residues. CDR3 residues: CASTTSGSSYEQYF. The CDR3 DNA reads TGTGCCAGCACGACTAGCGGTTCTTCCTACGAGCAGTACTTC. The full variable domain, its missing parts supplied by reference TRBV28 and TRBJ2-7, is DVKVTQSSRYLVKRTGEKVFLECVQDMDHENMFWYRQDPGLGLRLIYFSYDVKMKEKGDIPEGYSVSREKKERFSLILESASTNQTSMYLCASTTSGSSYEQYFGPGTRLTVT.

The chain links TRBV5-1 to TRBJ1-1, with 9 bases identical to TRBD1. The trim removed 3 bases at V and 5 bases at J, leaving 14 bases unmatched. This CDR3 region has 17 residues. CDR1 and CDR2 (germline): SGHRS, YFSETQ. The CDR3 nucleotides are TGCGCCAGCAGCTCTCTACCGGGACAGGGTCCCTTTACTGAAGCTTTCTTT. It is translated as CASSSLPGQGPFTEAFF.

J is TRBJ1-1 and V is TRBV19, with 9 positions matching TRBD1. The V segment lost 6 bases and the J segment 1 base; nucleotides outside the gene matches: 3. Per the germline V gene, CDR1 is LNHDA and CDR2 is SQIVND (reference sequence). The CDR3 loop spans 14 amino acids. The CDR3 bases are TGTGCCAGTAGGGTGACAGGGGGGAACACTGAAGCTTTCTTT. Its protein product is CASRVTGGNTEAFF.

V usage is TRBV2 and J usage is TRBJ2-1; 9 nucleotides line up with TRBD2. The CDR3 has 15 residues. The V gene's germline CDR1 is SNHLY and CDR2 FYNNEI. Trimming removed 4 bases from V and 1 base from J; junction bases left unmatched: 2. This CDR3 is CASSGAGGSYNEQFF. CDR3 DNA: TGTGCCAGCAGTGGAGCGGGGGGTTCCTACAATGAGCAGTTCTTC.

This rearrangement joins TRBV6-1 to TRBJ2-1; no clear D gene. The CDR3 length is 17 residues. CDR1 MNHNS and CDR2 SASEGT come from the germline V gene. The V gene lost 0 bases and the J gene lost 1 base, with 13 bases spanning the gap. DNA of the CDR3: TGTGCCAGCAGTGAAGCGTCGGGTAGCCGTTCCTACAATGAGCAGTTCTTC. Residues: CASSEASGSRSYNEQFF.

The J gene is TRBJ2-7, the V gene TRBV27; the D gene is possibly TRBD1 (6 bases). Germline CDR1 is MNHEY and CDR2 is SMNVEV (reference sequence). Trimming shortened V by 5 bases and J by 8 bases, and 13 bases separated the two germline ends. The CDR3 runs 12 residues. The CDR3 protein is CASSPPQGKQYF. CDR3 in DNA: TGTGCCAGCAGTCCCCCACAGGGCAAGCAGTACTTC.

The chain carries TRBV2 and TRBJ2-5; 7 bases map to TRBD2. V trimming: 5 bases; J trimming: 7 bases; junction bases outside the gene matches: 7. Germline values: CDR1 SNHLY, CDR2 FYNNEI. CDR3 size: 13 residues. CDR3 region: CASSTLREGTQYF. The DNA of the CDR3 is TGTGCCAGCAGTACCTTAAGGGAGGGGACCCAGTACTTC.

The chain joins TRBV11-2 to TRBJ2-7; TRBD2 might be the D (5 bases). CDR1 is SGHAT and CDR2 is FQNNGV in the germline V gene. Trimming shortened V by 6 bases and J by 5 bases, and 11 bases separated the two germline ends. CDR3 size: 12 residues. CDR3 nucleotide sequence: TGTGCCAGCAGTTGGACTTCCCACGAGCAGTACTTC. Encoded protein: CASSWTSHEQYF.

This clone was detected only once. Here the CDR3 reads CASRKAGGPTGELFF. Written as DNA, the CDR3 is TGTGCCAGCCGTAAAGCGGGAGGGCCGACCGGGGAGCTGTTTTTT. This chain links TRBV27 with TRBJ2-2, with 10 bases fitting TRBD2. The CDR3 has 15 amino acids. From germline, CDR1 is MNHEY and CDR2 SMNVEV (reference sequence). V lost 8 bases, J lost 5 bases, and 8 bases stayed unmatched.

The J gene is TRBJ2-5, the V gene TRBV18, with 10 bases that match TRBD1. The CDR3 is 13 residues long. CDR1 is KGHSH, CDR2 LQKENI, per germline. Trimming cost V 8 bases and J 4 bases; bases outside gene matches: 4. In nucleotides, the CDR3 is TGTGCCAGCCACCGGGACAGGGGAGAGACCCAGTACTTC. Its translation: CASHRDRGETQYF. Full variable domain (remainder filled in from reference TRBV18 and TRBJ2-5): NAGVMQNPRHLVRRRGQEARLRCSPMKGHSHVYWYRQLPEEGLKFMVYLQKENIIDESGMPKERFSAEFPKEGPSILRIQQVVRGDSAAYFCASHRDRGETQYFGPGTRLLVL.

V usage is TRBV5-1 and J usage is TRBJ2-2; TRBD2 matches 11 bases. The germline gives CDR1 SGHRS, CDR2 YFSETQ. V was clipped by 5 bases and J by 3 bases; unmatched bases: 6. The CDR3 loop spans 16 amino acids. The DNA of the CDR3 is TGCGCCAGCAGACAACTAGCGGGAGTAGACACCGGGGAGCTGTTTTTT. Encoded protein: CASRQLAGVDTGELFF. The entire variable domain, with the rest obtained from reference TRBV5-1 and TRBJ2-2, is as follows: KAGVTQTPRYLIKTRGQQVTLSCSPISGHRSVSWYQQTPGQGLQFLFEYFSETQRNKGNFPGRFSGRQFSNSRSEMNVSTLELGDSALYLCASRQLAGVDTGELFFGEGSRLTVL.

This clone appeared once. The chain recombines TRBV10-3 with TRBJ2-5, with D tentatively TRBD2 (5 bases). Between the trimmed V and J ends, which lost 6 bases and 5 bases, there was a span of 13 bases. The CDR3 contains 13 residues. The germline gives CDR1 ENHRY, CDR2 SYGVKD. In nucleotides, the CDR3 is TGTGCCATCAGGAAAGCGGTTCCGGAGACCCAGTACTTC. Protein: CAIRKAVPETQYF.

The chain combines TRBV28 with TRBJ1-3, with a possible D match to TRBD1 (5 bases). This CDR3 contains 15 residues. Germline V CDR1 and CDR2: MDHEN, SYDVKM. The V and J ends lost 4 bases and 0 bases respectively, with 10 bases between them. The CDR3 loop is CASSSGFFSGNTIYF. Here the CDR3 DNA reads TGTGCCAGCAGTTCAGGGTTCTTCTCTGGAAACACCATATATTTT.

The chain carries TRBV19 and TRBJ1-1, with a tentative D call TRBD1 (6 bases). The CDR3 spans 15 residues. Germline CDR1 and CDR2: LNHDA and SQIVND (reference sequence). The V end lost 4 bases, the J end lost 1 base, and 13 bases lay between the germline ends. CDR3 residues: CASSTVTTGNTEAFF. DNA for the CDR3: TGTGCCAGTAGTACCGTCACGACAGGGAACACTGAAGCTTTCTTT.

J is TRBJ2-5 and V is TRBV6-6; TRBD1 aligns across 8 bases. CDR1 is MNHNY and CDR2 is SVGAGI in the germline V gene (reference sequence). The V gene end was trimmed by 0 bases and the J gene end by 1 base; junction bases not matched to a gene: 4. This CDR3 comprises 16 residues. The CDR3 DNA is TGTGCCAGCAGTTACTCGCGGGACAGGATCCAAGAGACCCAGTACTTC. Its protein is CASSYSRDRIQETQYF.

This sequence joins TRBV2 and TRBJ2-7, with 7 bases that match TRBD2. J was trimmed by 3 bases and V by 1 base; bases with no gene match: 3. CDR1 and CDR2 (germline): SNHLY, FYNNEI. The CDR3 loop spans 14 amino acids. CDR3 protein: CASSEGTRRYEQYF. DNA for the CDR3: TGTGCCAGCAGTGAAGGGACTAGACGCTACGAGCAGTACTTC. Full variable domain (rest looked up from reference TRBV2 and TRBJ2-7): EPEVTQTPSHQVTQMGQEVILRCVPISNHLYFYWYRQILGQKVEFLVSFYNNEISEKSEIFDDQFSVERPDGSNFTLKIRSTKLEDSAMYFCASSEGTRRYEQYFGPGTRLTVT.

This CDR3 is CASRGLAGGFLSTDTQYF. The CDR3 DNA follows: TGTGCCAGCAGGGGACTAGCGGGAGGCTTCTTGAGCACAGATACGCAGTATTTT. The rearrangement links TRBV28 to TRBJ2-3, with TRBD2 matching over 15 bases. V was pared by 6 bases and J by 0 bases, with 7 bases of the junction left unmatched. The CDR3 totals 18 residues. Germline V gene lookup returns CDR1 MDHEN and CDR2 SYDVKM.

The V and J genes are TRBV2 and TRBJ2-2; 7 bases line up with TRBD1. Germline V gene lookup returns CDR1 SNHLY and CDR2 FYNNEI. This CDR3 spans 12 amino acids. J lost 4 bases, V lost 7 bases, and 0 bases had no gene match. The CDR3 protein is CASTGGTGELFF. The DNA of the CDR3 is TGTGCCAGCACAGGGGGCACCGGGGAGCTGTTTTTT.

The chain links TRBV6-5 to TRBJ2-5; D is ambiguous. The DNA matches TRBJ2-7 better at its end, which makes the J call doubtful. Germline-derived CDR1 and CDR2 are MNHEY and SVGAGI. The CDR3 has 15 amino acids. CDR3 sequence: CASGPTSVGSYEQYF. CDR3 in DNA: TGTGCCAGCGGGCCCACATCGGTAGGCTCCTACGAGCAGTACTTC.

V is TRBV9 and J is TRBJ2-2; the D gene is possibly TRBD1 (6 bases). V was trimmed by 0 bases and J by 5 bases, leaving 14 bases between them. Germline V gene sequence: CDR1 SGDLS, CDR2 YYNGEE. This CDR3 has 16 residues. The CDR3 is CASSVVAGAVTGELFF. The CDR3 coding sequence is TGTGCCAGCAGCGTAGTGGCAGGGGCGGTAACCGGGGAGCTGTTTTTT.